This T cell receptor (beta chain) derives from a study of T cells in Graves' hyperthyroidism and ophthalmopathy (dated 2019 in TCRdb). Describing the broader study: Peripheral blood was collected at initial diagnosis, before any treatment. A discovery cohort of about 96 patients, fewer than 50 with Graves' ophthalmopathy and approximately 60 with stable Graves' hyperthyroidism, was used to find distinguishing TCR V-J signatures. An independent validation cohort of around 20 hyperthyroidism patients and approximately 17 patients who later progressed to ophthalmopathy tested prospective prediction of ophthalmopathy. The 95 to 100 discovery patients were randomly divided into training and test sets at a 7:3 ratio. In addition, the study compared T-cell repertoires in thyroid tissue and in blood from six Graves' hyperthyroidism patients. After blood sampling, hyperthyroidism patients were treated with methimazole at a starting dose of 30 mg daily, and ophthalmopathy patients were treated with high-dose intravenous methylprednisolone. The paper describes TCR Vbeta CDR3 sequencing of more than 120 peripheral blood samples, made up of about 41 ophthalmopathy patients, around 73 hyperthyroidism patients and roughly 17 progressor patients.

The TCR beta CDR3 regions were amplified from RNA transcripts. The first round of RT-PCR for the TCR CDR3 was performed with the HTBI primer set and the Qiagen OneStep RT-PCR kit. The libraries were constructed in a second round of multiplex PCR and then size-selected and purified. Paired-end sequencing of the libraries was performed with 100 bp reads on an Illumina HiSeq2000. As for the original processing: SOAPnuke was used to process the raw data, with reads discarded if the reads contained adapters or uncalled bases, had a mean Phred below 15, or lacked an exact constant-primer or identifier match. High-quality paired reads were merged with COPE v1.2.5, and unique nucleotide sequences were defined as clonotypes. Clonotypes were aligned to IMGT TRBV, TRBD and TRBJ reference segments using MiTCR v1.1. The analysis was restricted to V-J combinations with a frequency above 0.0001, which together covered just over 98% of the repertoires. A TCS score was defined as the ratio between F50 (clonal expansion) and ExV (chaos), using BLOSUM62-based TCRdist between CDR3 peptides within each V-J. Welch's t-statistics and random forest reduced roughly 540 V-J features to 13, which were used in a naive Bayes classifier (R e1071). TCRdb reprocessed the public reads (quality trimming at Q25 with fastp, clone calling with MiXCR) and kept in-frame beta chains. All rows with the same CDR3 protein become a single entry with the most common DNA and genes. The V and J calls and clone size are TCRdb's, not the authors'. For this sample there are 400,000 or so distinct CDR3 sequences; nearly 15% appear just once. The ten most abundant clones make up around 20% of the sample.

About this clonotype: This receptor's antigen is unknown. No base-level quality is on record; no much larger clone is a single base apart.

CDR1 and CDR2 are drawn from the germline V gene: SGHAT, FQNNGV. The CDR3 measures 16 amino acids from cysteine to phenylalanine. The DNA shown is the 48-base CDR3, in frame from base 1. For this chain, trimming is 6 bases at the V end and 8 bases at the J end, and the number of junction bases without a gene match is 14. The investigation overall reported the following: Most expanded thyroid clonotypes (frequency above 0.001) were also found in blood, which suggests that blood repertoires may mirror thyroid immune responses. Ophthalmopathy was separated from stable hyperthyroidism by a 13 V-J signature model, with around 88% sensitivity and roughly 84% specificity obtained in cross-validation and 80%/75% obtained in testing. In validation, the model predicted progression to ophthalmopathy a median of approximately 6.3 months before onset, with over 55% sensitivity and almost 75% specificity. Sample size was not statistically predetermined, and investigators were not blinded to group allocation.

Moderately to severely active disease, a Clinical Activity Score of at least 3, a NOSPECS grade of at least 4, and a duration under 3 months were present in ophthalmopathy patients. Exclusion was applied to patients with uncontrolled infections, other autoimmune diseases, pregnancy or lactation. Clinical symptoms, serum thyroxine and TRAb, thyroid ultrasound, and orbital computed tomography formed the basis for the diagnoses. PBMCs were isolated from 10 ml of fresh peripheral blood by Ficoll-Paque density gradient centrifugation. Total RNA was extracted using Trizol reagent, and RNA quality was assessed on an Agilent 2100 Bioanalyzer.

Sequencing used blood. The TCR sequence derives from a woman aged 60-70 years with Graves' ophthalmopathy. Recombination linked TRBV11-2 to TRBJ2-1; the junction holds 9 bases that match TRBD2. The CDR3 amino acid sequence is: CASSDFLAGDRYEQFF. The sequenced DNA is TGTGCCAGCAGTGATTTTTTAGCGGGAGATCGGTATGAGCAGTTCTTC.